Below are 18 T cell receptor beta chains sequenced from a single sample in a study of shared clonotypes between healthy human individuals. The method was immunoSEQ multiplex PCR; TCRdb's version includes in-frame clones alone and lacks a portion of them. The sample has over a million clones, roughly 96% seen once. The sequencing input was naive CD4+ T cells sorted from blood. Subset given: CD45RA+ positively selected. The receptors derive from a man aged 25 to 45 in good health.

The chain joins TRBV6-5 to TRBJ1-1; D not certain. The CDR3 runs to 13 residues. V was trimmed by 9 bases and J by 4 bases, leaving 15 bases between them. CDR1 MNHEY and CDR2 SVGAGI come from the germline V gene. This CDR3 reads CASKYGSSTEAFF. The CDR3 coding sequence is TGTGCCAGTAAGTACGGGTCGTCCACTGAAGCTTTCTTT.

Concerning this clone itself: This CDR3 is also generated by other DNA sequences in the sample. The CDR3 reads CASSYSDYGYTF. CDR3 nucleotides: TGTGCCAGCAGTTACTCGGACTATGGCTACACCTTC. This chain joins TRBV6-6 and TRBJ1-2, with no clear D. The ends were cut back, 0 bases at V and 3 bases at J, with 2 bases in the middle. Germline CDR1 reads MNHNY; CDR2 reads SVGAGI (reference sequence). The CDR3 extends over 12 amino acids.

This rearrangement joins TRBV5-8 to TRBJ1-2, with TRBD1 matching over 9 bases. CDR1 and CDR2 (germline): SGHTS, YDEGEE. With V trimmed by 4 bases and J by 6 bases, 13 bases remained unmatched. The CDR3 is 16 amino acids. CDR3 protein: CASSPRIGQGIDGYTF. CDR3 in DNA: TGTGCCAGCAGCCCTAGAATTGGACAGGGGATAGATGGCTACACCTTC.

The CDR3 DNA sequence: TGTGCCAGCAGCTTCCCCGGGACTGCAGGTTTCTACGAGCAGTACTTC. Encoded protein: CASSFPGTAGFYEQYF. The chain uses TRBV11-2 and TRBJ2-7; a weak D match, TRBD2 (6 bases). V lost 3 bases, J lost 3 bases, and 18 bases lay in between. The CDR3 runs to 16 residues. CDR1 is SGHAT and CDR2 is FQNNGV in the germline V gene.

CDR3 sequence (DNA): TGCAGTGCTAGAGAATCGCAGGGAGCTTTCTTT. It encodes CSARESQGAFF. The genes are TRBV20-1 and TRBJ1-1, with D possibly matching TRBD1 (5 bases). Germline lookup yields CDR1 DFQATT and CDR2 SNEGSKA (reference sequence). This CDR3 comprises 11 residues. Trimming shortened V by 0 bases and J by 10 bases, and 9 bases separated the two germline ends.

The chain carries TRBV19 and TRBJ2-2; 10 nucleotides agree with TRBD1. The CDR3 is made up of 14 amino acids. CDR1 and CDR2 from the germline V gene are LNHDA and SQIVND (reference sequence). Unmatched junction bases numbered 4, after V lost 5 bases and J lost 7 bases. The CDR3, as DNA: TGTGCCAGTAGTGACAGGGGGCTGAGCGGGGAGCTGTTTTTT. It codes for CASSDRGLSGELFF.

The chain links TRBV30 to TRBJ1-3; D unclear. The CDR3 has 15 residues. Trimming stripped 3 bases from V and 0 bases from J, with 12 bases between. Germline CDR1 and CDR2: GTSNPN and SVGIG (reference sequence). CDR3 sequence (DNA): TGTGCCTGGAGCCCAGGAAGATTCTCTGGAAACACCATATATTTT. It encodes CAWSPGRFSGNTIYF.

Comments on this clone: In the same sample, other DNA sequences code for this CDR3. The chain joins TRBV29-1 to TRBJ2-7; 7 bases line up with TRBD1. The germline CDR1 and CDR2 sequences are SQVTM and ANQGSEA. The CDR3 is 12 residues long. The junction had 2 bases not matched to a gene; V was cut back by 3 bases and J by 3 bases. For the CDR3, the DNA is TGCAGCGTTGAGGCAGGGGGCTACGAGCAGTACTTC. Translated: CSVEAGGYEQYF.

This clone was observed once. The chain uses TRBV29-1 and TRBJ1-2, with D possibly TRBD1 on 6 matching bases. The germline V gene has CDR1 SQVTM and CDR2 ANQGSEA. The CDR3 runs to 17 residues. V dropped 0 bases and J dropped 0 bases, with 17 bases sitting between them. The CDR3 region has the DNA TGCAGCGTTGAAGATTTCCTCCACAGGACAGCTAACTATGGCTACACCTTC. It is translated as CSVEDFLHRTANYGYTF.

Of note for this clone: The same CDR3 can be traced to other DNA sequences in this sample. J is TRBJ2-5 and V is TRBV2; unclear D gene. V lost 2 bases and J lost 5, with 6 bases in between. The germline gives CDR1 SNHLY, CDR2 FYNNEI. The CDR3 has 12 amino acids. The CDR3 loop reads CASSERRETQYF. CDR3 nucleotide sequence: TGTGCCAGCAGTGAACGCAGGGAGACCCAGTACTTC.

The chain joins TRBV5-1 to TRBJ2-3; 10 bases fit TRBD2. Losses at the gene ends were 0 bases for V and 2 bases for J; bases not matched to a gene: 6. The germline CDR1 and CDR2 sequences are SGHRS and YFSETQ. This CDR3 has 17 amino acids. CDR3 nucleotide sequence: TGCGCCAGCAGCTTGGTCCCACTAGCGGGGTACACAGATACGCAGTATTTT. Translated: CASSLVPLAGYTDTQYF.

This chain connects TRBV5-6 to TRBJ2-6; D call uncertain. This CDR3 contains 16 residues. The ends were cut back, 2 bases at V and 0 bases at J, with 9 bases in the middle. CDR1 is SGHDT, CDR2 YYEEEE, per germline. CDR3 DNA sequence: TGTGCCAGCAGCTTCATCGACACCTCTGGGGCCAACGTCCTGACTTTC. Translation gives CASSFIDTSGANVLTF.

V usage is TRBV25-1 and J usage is TRBJ2-3; 10 bases agree with TRBD2. The CDR3 runs 16 residues. The ends lost 8 bases at V and 3 bases at J; junction bases unmatched: 11. The germline V gene has CDR1 MGHDK and CDR2 SYGVNS. The DNA of the CDR3 is TGTGCCAGCCTTCCCGGCCTAGCGGGGGTTACAGATACGCAGTATTTT. Translated, it gives CASLPGLAGVTDTQYF.

V and J are TRBV10-2 and TRBJ2-1; D is possibly TRBD1 (5 bases). V lost 10 bases, J lost 10 bases, and 11 bases lay in between. Looked up from germline, CDR1 is WSHSY and CDR2 is SAAADI. There are 10 residues in the CDR3. Here the CDR3 reads CATKAGEQFF. CDR3 bases: TGCGCCACCAAAGCAGGGGAGCAGTTCTTC.

The chain employs TRBV10-2 and TRBJ1-4; maybe TRBD1 (5 bases). The germline V gene encodes CDR1 WSHSY and CDR2 SAAADI. The germline V and J ends were trimmed by 8 bases and 8 bases, with 12 bases remaining between them. This CDR3 has 12 amino acids. The CDR3 coding sequence is TGCGCCAGCGGGCAGGGAGGGGAAAAACTGTTTTTT. Protein: CASGQGGEKLFF.

The J gene is TRBJ2-1, the V gene TRBV5-1; 8 bases line up with TRBD2. After removal of 2 bases from V and 7 bases from J, the junction contained 11 bases not matched to a gene. Germline CDR1 SGHRS, CDR2 YFSETQ. CDR3 length equals 16 residues. Written as DNA, the CDR3 is TGCGCCAGCAGCTTCGGGGGGGCCGGGCCTCGGAATGAGCAGTTCTTC. Its translation: CASSFGGAGPRNEQFF.

About this clone itself: In the same sample, other DNA sequences code for this CDR3. The chain has TRBV28 and TRBJ2-7; TRBD2 is a possible D gene (6 bases). Per germline, CDR1 MDHEN and CDR2 SYDVKM. Trimming cost V 4 bases and J 0 bases, with 7 bases left between them. The CDR3 runs to 13 residues. The CDR3 bases are TGTGCCAGCAGTTCCGGGGGCTCCTACGAGCAGTACTTC. Translation: CASSSGGSYEQYF.

The CDR3 region has the DNA TGTGCCAGCAGCTTTACAGGGGGCCCAGCTCGGGCTTTCTTT. It specifies CASSFTGGPARAFF. This rearrangement joins TRBV5-6 to TRBJ1-1, with 9 bases matching TRBD1. The CDR3 length is 14 residues. With 2 bases clipped from V and 11 bases from J, the junction kept 10 bases outside the gene matches. Germline CDR1 is SGHDT and CDR2 is YYEEEE.